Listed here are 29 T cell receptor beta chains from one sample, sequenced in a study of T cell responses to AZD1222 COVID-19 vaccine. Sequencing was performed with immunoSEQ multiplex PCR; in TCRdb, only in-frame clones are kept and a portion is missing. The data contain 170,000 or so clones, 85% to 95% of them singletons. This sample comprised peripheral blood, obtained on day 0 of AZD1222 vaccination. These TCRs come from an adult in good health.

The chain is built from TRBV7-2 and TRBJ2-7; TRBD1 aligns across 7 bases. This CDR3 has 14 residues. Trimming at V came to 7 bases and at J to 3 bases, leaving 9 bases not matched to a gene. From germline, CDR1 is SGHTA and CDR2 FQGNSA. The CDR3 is CASMADRTYYEQYF. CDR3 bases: TGTGCCAGCATGGCGGACAGGACCTACTACGAGCAGTACTTC. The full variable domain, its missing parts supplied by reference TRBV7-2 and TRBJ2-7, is GAGVSQSPSNKVTEKGKDVELRCDPISGHTALYWYRQSLGQGLEFLIYFQGNSAPDKSGLPSDRFSAERTGGSVSTLTIQRTQQEDSAVYLCASMADRTYYEQYFGPGTRLTVT.

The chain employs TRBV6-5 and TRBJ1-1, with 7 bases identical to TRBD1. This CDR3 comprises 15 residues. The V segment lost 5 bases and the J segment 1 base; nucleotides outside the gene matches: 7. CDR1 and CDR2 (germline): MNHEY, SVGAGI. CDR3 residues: CASSTRQGGNTEAFF. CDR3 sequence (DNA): TGTGCCAGCAGTACTAGACAGGGTGGGAACACTGAAGCTTTCTTT.

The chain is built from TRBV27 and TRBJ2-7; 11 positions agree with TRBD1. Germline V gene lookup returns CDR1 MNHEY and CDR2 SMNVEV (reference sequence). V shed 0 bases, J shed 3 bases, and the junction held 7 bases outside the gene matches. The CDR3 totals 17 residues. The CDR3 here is CASSLSPGTGGFYEQYF. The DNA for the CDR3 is TGTGCCAGCAGTTTATCGCCCGGGACAGGGGGTTTCTACGAGCAGTACTTC.

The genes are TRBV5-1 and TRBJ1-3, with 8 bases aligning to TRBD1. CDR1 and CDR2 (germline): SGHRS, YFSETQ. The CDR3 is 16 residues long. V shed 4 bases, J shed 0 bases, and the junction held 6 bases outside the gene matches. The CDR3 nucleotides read TGCGCCAGCAGCCCGGAGGGGACAGGCTCTGGAAACACCATATATTTT. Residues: CASSPEGTGSGNTIYF.

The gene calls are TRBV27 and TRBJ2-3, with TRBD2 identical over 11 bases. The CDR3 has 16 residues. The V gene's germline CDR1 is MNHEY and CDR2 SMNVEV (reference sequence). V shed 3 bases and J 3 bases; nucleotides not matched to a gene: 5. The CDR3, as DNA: TGTGCCAGCAGTTTTCTGGGACTAGCGGAAACAGATACGCAGTATTTT. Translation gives CASSFLGLAETDTQYF.

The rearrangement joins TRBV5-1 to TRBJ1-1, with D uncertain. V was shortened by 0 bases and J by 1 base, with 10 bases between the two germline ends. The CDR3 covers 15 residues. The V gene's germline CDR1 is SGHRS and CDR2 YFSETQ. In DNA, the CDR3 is TGCGCCAGCAGCTTGGGGACCACCTCGAACACTGAAGCTTTCTTT. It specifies CASSLGTTSNTEAFF.

The CDR3, as DNA: TGTGCCACCAGCAGAGGGGGGAACAATCAGCCCCAGCATTTT. It specifies CATSRGGNNQPQHF. The V and J genes are TRBV15 and TRBJ1-5; D is perhaps TRBD1 (5 bases). In germline, CDR1 is LNHNV, CDR2 YYDKDF (reference sequence). The CDR3 length is 14 residues. The V end lost 1 base, the J end lost 3 bases, and 7 bases lay between the germline ends.

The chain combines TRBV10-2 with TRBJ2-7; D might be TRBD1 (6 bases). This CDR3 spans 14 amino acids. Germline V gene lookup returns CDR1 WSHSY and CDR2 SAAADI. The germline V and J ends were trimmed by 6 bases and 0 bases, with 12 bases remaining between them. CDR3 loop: CASRGLDSSYEQYF. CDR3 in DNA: TGCGCCAGCAGGGGGTTGGACAGCTCCTACGAGCAGTACTTC.

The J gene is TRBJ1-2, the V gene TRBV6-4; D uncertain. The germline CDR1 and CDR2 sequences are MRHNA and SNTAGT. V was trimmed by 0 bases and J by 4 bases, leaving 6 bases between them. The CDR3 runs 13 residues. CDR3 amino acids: CASSDSGSYGYTF. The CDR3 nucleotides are TGTGCCAGCAGTGACTCCGGGTCCTATGGCTACACCTTC.

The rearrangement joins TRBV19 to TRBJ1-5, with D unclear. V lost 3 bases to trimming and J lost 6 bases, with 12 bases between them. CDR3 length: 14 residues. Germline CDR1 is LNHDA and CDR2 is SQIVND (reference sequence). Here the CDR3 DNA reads TGTGCCAGTAGTATTTTCCCCAAGGCTCAGCCCCAGCATTTT. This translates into CASSIFPKAQPQHF.

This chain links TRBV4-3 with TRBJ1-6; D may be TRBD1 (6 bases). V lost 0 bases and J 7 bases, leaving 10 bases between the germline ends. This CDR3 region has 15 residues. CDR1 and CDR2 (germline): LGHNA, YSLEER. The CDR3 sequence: CASSQDRGANSPLHF. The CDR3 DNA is TGCGCCAGCAGCCAAGATCGGGGGGCAAATTCACCCCTCCACTTT.

The CDR3 region has the DNA TGTGCCACCGGAGGCGGCCGAAATGAAAAACTGTTTTTT. Residues: CATGGGRNEKLFF. V gene TRBV18 combines with J gene TRBJ1-4; D not resolved. CDR3 length equals 13 residues. V was clipped by 10 bases and J by 5 bases, with 14 bases between them. The V gene's germline CDR1 is KGHSH and CDR2 LQKENI.

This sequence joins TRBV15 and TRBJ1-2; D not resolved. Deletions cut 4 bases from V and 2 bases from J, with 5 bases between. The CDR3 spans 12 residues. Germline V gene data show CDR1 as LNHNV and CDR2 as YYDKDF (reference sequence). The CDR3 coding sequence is TGTGCCACCAGCACCCTAAACTATGGCTACACCTTC. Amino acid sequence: CATSTLNYGYTF.

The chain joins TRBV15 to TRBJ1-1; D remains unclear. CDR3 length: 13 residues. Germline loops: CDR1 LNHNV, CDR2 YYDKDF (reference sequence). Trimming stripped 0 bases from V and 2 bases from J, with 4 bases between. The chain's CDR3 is CATSRDGNTEAFF. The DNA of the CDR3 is TGTGCCACCAGCAGAGATGGAAACACTGAAGCTTTCTTT. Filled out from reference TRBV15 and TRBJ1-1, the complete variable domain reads DAMVIQNPRYQVTQFGKPVTLSCSQTLNHNVMYWYQQKSSQAPKLLFHYYDKDFNNEADTPDNFQSRRPNTSFCFLDIRSPGLGDTAMYLCATSRDGNTEAFFGQGTRLTVV.

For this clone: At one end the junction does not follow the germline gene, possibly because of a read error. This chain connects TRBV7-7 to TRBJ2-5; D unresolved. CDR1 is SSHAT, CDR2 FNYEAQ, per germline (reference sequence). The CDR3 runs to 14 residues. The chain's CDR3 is CASSLGSTRETQYF. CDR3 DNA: TGTGCTAGCAGCTTAGGGTCGACACGGGAGACCCAGTACTTC. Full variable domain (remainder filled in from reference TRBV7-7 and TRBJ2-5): GAGVSQSPRYKVTKRGQDVTLRCDPISSHATLYWYQQALGQGPEFLTYFNYEAQPDKSGLPSDRFSAERPEGSISTLTIQRTEQRDSAMYRCASSLGSTRETQYFGPGTRLLVL.

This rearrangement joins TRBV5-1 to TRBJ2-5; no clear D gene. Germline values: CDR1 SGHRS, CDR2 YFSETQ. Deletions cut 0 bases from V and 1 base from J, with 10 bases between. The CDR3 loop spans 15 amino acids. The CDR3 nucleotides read TGCGCCAGCAGCTTGGAGGGCAACTTCCAAGAGACCCAGTACTTC. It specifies CASSLEGNFQETQYF. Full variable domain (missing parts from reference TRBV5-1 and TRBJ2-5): KAGVTQTPRYLIKTRGQQVTLSCSPISGHRSVSWYQQTPGQGLQFLFEYFSETQRNKGNFPGRFSGRQFSNSRSEMNVSTLELGDSALYLCASSLEGNFQETQYFGPGTRLLVL.

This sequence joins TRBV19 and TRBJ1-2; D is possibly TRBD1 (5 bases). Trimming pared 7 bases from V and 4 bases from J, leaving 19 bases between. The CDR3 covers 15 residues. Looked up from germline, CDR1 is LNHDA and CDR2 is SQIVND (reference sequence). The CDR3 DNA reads TGTGCCAGTACCCCTGGGGGGTGGACCTTCTATGGCTACACCTTC. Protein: CASTPGGWTFYGYTF.

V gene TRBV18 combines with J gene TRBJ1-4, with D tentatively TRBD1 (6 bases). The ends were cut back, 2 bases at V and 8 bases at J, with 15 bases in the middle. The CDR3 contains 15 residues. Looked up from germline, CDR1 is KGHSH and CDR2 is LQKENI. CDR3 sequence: CASSPDGQGREKLFF. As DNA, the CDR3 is TGTGCCAGCTCACCAGATGGGCAGGGGCGAGAAAAACTGTTTTTT.

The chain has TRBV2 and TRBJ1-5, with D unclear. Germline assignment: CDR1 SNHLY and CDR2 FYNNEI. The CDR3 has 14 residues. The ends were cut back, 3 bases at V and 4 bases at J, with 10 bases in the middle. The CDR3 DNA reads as TGTGCCAGCAGTGATAGATCCAGAAATCAGCCCCAGCATTTT. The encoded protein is CASSDRSRNQPQHF.

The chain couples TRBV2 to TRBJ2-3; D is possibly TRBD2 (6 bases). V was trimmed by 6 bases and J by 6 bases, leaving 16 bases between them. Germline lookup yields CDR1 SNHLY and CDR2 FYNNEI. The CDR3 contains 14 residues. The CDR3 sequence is CASRALATGDTQYF. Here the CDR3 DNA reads TGTGCCAGCAGGGCACTAGCTACCGGGGATACGCAGTATTTT.

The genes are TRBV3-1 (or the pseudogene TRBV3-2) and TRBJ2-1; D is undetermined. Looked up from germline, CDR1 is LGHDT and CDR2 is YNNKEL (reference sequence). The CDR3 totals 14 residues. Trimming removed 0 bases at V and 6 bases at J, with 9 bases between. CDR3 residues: CASSQDYQSNEQFF. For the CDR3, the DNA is TGTGCCAGCAGCCAAGACTATCAGAGCAATGAGCAGTTCTTC.

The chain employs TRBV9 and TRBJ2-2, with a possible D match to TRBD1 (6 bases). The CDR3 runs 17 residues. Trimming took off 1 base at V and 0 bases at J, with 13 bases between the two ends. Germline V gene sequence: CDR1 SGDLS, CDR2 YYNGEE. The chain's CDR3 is CASSVPRGDANTGELFF. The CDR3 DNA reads TGTGCCAGCAGCGTACCCAGGGGAGACGCGAACACCGGGGAGCTGTTTTTT.

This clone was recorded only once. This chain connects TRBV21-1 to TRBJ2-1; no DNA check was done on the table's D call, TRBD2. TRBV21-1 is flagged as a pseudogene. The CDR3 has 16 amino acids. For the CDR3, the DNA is TGTGCCAGCAGCAAAAGAGAGCGGGGGGCGGACAATGAGCAGTTCTTC. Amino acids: CASSKRERGADNEQFF.

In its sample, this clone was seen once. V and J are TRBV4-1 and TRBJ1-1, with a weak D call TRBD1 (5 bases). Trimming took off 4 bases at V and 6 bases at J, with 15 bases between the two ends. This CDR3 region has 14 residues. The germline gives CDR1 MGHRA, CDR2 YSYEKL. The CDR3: CASSPGWVGAEAFF. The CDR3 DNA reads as TGCGCCAGCAGCCCAGGGTGGGTGGGGGCTGAAGCTTTCTTT.

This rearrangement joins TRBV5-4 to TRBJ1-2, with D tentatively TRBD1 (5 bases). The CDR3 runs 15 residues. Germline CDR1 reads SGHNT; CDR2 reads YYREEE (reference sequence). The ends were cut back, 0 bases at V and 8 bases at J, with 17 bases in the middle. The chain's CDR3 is CASSLGHTGEGGYTF. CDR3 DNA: TGTGCCAGCAGCTTGGGCCATACGGGGGAGGGCGGCTACACCTTC.

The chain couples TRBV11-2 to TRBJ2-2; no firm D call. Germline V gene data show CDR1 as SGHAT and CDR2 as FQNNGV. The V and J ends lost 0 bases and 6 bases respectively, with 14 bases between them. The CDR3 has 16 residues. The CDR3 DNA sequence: TGTGCCAGCAGCTTAGATCGTAATAGCTGGGCCGGGGAGCTGTTTTTT. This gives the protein CASSLDRNSWAGELFF.

CDR3: CASSYSYGEGTEAFF. The CDR3, as DNA: TGTGCCAGCAGTTACTCTTACGGGGAGGGCACTGAAGCTTTCTTT. V is TRBV6-5 and J is TRBJ1-1; D unclear. Trimming took 0 bases from V and 4 from J, leaving 12 bases between them. The germline V gene has CDR1 MNHEY and CDR2 SVGAGI. The CDR3 runs to 15 residues.

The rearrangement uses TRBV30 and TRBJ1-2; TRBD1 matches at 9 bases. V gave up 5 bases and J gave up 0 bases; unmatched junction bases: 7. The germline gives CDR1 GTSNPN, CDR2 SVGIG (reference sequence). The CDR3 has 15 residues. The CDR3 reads CAWVKRTGANYGYTF. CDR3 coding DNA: TGTGCCTGGGTTAAAAGGACAGGGGCTAACTATGGCTACACCTTC.

The DNA of the CDR3 is TGTGCCAGCAGTGACGTCCCAGCTCTCTCTGGAAACACCATATATTTT. It codes for CASSDVPALSGNTIYF. The chain is built from TRBV6-1 and TRBJ1-3; D is unresolved. Looked up from germline, CDR1 is MNHNS and CDR2 is SASEGT. The CDR3 has 16 residues. V shed 3 bases and J shed 0 bases, with 12 bases lying between them.